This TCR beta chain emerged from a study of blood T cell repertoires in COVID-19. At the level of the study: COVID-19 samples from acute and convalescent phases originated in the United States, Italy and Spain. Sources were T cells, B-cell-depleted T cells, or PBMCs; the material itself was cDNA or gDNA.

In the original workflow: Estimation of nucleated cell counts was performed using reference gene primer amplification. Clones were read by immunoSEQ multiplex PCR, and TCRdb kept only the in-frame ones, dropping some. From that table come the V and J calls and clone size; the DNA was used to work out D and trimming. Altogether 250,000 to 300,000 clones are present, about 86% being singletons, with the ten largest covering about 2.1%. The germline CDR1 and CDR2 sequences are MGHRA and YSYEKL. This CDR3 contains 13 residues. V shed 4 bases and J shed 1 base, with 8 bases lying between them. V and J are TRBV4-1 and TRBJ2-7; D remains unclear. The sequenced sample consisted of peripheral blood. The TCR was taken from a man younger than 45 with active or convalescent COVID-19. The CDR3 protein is CASSRSESYEQYF. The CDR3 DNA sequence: TGCGCCAGCAGCCGCTCAGAATCCTACGAGCAGTACTTC.